The source of this T cell receptor (beta chain) is a study of cytomegalovirus exposure and HLA in healthy donors. Separate from the approximately 730-subject first cohort, the approximately 130-subject validation cohort was the one that the donors belonged to. The protocol was immunoSEQ multiplex PCR, while the TCRdb copy is restricted to in-frame clones and leaves out a portion. The sample contains a few hundred thousand clones, over 80% of which appear only once. Study-wide results and caveats: The classifier reportedly diagnosed cytomegalovirus status with high specificity and sensitivity.

Notes on this clone: What it recognizes is unknown.

The receptor comes from a woman aged 25-40 years in good health and CMV-seropositive. The sample comprised PBMCs.

The CDR3 sequence: CAWTQGNTEAFF. In DNA form, the CDR3 reads TGTGCCTGGACACAGGGGAACACTGAAGCTTTCTTT. The rearrangement joins TRBV30 to TRBJ1-1, with D perhaps TRBD1 (6 bases). CDR1 is GTSNPN, CDR2 SVGIG, per germline (reference sequence). The V and J ends lost 4 bases and 1 base respectively, with 7 bases between them. The CDR3 is 12 residues long.